What follows describes a single T cell receptor (beta chain). Its antigen is as yet unknown. The data originate from a study of T cell responses to AZD1222 COVID-19 vaccine. Findings and limits, study-wide: Vaccination with two AZD1222 doses was followed by a rise in Spike-specific TCR breadth and depth. Targeting of unmutated variant regions was reportedly seen in nearly half of spike-specific TCRs.

Here immunoSEQ multiplex PCR was the method, and the copy in TCRdb shows in-frame clones only, minus some. The sample has 84,000 or so clones; 89% are singletons. The source of this sequence is an adult in good health. The sequencing here drew on peripheral blood, taken on day 0 of AZD1222 vaccination.

This CDR3 is CASSSTASNQPQHF. For the CDR3, the DNA is TGTGCCAGCAGTTCGACAGCGAGCAATCAGCCCCAGCATTTT. The chain employs TRBV6-5 and TRBJ1-5; D perhaps matches TRBD1 (5 bases). The CDR3 has 14 residues. V gave up 4 bases and J gave up 1 base, with 8 bases separating them. Per the germline V gene, CDR1 is MNHEY and CDR2 is SVGAGI.